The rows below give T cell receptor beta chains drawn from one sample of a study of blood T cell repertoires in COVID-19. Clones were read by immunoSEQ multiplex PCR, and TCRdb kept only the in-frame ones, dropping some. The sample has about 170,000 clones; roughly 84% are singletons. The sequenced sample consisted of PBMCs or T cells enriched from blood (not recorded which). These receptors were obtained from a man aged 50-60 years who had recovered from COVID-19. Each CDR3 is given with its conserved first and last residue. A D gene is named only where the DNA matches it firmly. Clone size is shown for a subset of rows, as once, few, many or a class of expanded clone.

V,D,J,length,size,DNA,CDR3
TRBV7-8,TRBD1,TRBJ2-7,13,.,TGTGCCAGCAGCCCTACAGGGGCCTACGAGCAGTACTTC,CASSPTGAYEQYF
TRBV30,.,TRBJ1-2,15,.,TGTGCCTGGACCCTGAGAAGCACGGCTAACTATGGCTACACCTTC,CAWTLRSTANYGYTF
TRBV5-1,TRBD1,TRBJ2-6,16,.,TGCGCCAGCAGCTTGGGACCGGGACAGCTAAGCAACGTCCTGACTTTC,CASSLGPGQLSNVLTF
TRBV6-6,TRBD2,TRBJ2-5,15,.,TGTGCCAGCAGTTACTACGGGACTAGACAAGAGACCCAGTACTTC,CASSYYGTRQETQYF
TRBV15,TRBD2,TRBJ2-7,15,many,TGTGCCACCAGCGTCGGACTAGCGGGGGGAAACGAGCAGTACTTC,CATSVGLAGGNEQYF
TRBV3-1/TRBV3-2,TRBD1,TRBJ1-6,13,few,TGTGCCAGCGCGACAGGGCGAAATTCACCCCTCCACTTT,CASATGRNSPLHF
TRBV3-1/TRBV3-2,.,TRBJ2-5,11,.,TGTGCCAGCAGTGTCCGGGAGACCCAGTACTTC,CASSVRETQYF
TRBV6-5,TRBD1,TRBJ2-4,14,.,TGTGCCAGCACCGGGACAGGGGGCGAAAACATTCAGTACTTC,CASTGTGGENIQYF
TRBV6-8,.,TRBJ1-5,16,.,TGTGCCAGCTCGCCAGTCAGGGCTTATAGCAATCAGCCCCAGCATTTT,CASSPVRAYSNQPQHF
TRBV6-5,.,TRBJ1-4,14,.,TGTGCCAGCGGCGGTTTATCAACTAATGAAAAACTGTTTTTT,CASGGLSTNEKLFF
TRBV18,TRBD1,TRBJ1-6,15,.,TGTGCCAGCTCACCACCGGGACAGGGGGCCTCACCCCTCCACTTT,CASSPPGQGASPLHF
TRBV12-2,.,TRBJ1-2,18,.,TGTGCAAGTCGCCCCCCCAGGCAGGGTGGTGTAAGGTCCTATGGCTACACCTTC,CASRPPRQGGVRSYGYTF
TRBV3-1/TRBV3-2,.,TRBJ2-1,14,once,TGTGCCAGCAGCCAAGCGGGTTCCTACAATGAGCAGTTCTTC,CASSQAGSYNEQFF
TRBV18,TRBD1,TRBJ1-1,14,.,TGTGCCAGCTCACCGGGGACAGGGCCCACTGAAGCTTTCTTT,CASSPGTGPTEAFF
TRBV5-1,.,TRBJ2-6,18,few,TGCGCCAGCAGCCCGCGGGGCCCACCAACCTCTGGGGCCAACGTCCTGACTTTC,CASSPRGPPTSGANVLTF
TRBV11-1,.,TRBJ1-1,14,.,TGTGCCAGCAGCTTGATGAGGGTGAACACTGAAGCTTTCTTT,CASSLMRVNTEAFF